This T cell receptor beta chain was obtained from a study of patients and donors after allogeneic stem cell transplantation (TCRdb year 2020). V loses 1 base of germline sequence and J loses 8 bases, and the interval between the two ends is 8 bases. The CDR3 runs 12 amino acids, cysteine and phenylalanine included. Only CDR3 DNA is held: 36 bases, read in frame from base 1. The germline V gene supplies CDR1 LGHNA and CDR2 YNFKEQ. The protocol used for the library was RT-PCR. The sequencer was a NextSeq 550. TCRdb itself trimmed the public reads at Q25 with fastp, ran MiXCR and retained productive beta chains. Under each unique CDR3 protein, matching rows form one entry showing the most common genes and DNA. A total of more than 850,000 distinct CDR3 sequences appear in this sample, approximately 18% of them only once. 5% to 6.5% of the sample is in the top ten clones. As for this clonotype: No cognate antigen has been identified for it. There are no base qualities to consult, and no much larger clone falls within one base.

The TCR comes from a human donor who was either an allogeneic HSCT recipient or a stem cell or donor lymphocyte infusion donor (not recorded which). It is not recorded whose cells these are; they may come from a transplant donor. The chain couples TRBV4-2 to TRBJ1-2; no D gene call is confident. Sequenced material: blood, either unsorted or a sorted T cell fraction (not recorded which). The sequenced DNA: TGTGCCAGCAGCCAAGCGGGGAACGGCTACACCTTC. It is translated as CASSQAGNGYTF.